This TCR beta chain was sequenced during a study of T-cell reconstitution after alpha-beta-depleted transplantation in children. This clonotype was detected a few times. Between the trimmed V and J ends, which lost 8 bases and 5 bases, there was a span of 22 bases. Germline CDR1 reads SNHLY; CDR2 reads FYNNEI. CDR3 length equals 16 residues. A TCRbeta library incorporating unique molecular identifiers was prepared. TCRdb used MiXCR to reprocess the PCR reads, holding one entry per CDR3 protein. The sample lists about 500,000 distinct CDR3 sequences; around a third were seen once. Specimen: PBMCs from the stem cell graft donor, collected from the stem cell graft. The receptor comes from a human donor who donated a stem cell graft to a child with aplastic anemia. The rearrangement links TRBV2 to TRBJ1-5, with D perhaps TRBD1 (5 bases). In DNA, the CDR3 is TGTGCCAGCCGCGAAGGTCGAGGGGCCTTTGATCAGCCCCAGCATTTT. Translation: CASREGRGAFDQPQHF.